This TCR beta chain was captured in a study of CD8 T cells in Susac syndrome. The overall study: Clinically active disease was present in about 6 of the sequenced Susac syndrome patients. Eight or nine of these patients were in remission.

Negative isolation was used for CD8+ and CD4+ T cells, and FACS enrichment was applied to TEMRA cells. The authors reverse transcribed roughly 0.45 to 1 ug RNA with random hexamers. Multiplex immunoSEQ PCR targeted 54 Vbeta and 13 Jbeta TCR beta segments. TCRdb called the immunoSEQ multiplex PCR reads again in MiXCR, with one record for every CDR3 protein. The sample yields around 130,000 distinct CDR3 sequences, roughly 95% seen once. Overall study results and limits: CD4+ T cell repertoires in Susac syndrome lacked clonal expansion.

The CDR3 runs to 13 residues. Trimming took 0 bases from V and 8 from J, leaving 9 bases between them. Per the germline V gene, CDR1 is SGHAT and CDR2 is FQNNGV. In regard to this clonotype: Its target is unknown.

This clonotype was sampled from a human donor with Susac syndrome. V is TRBV11-2 and J is TRBJ2-3; D is undetermined. Sequences were obtained from CD4+ T cells from PBMCs. The CDR3 DNA sequence: TGTGCCAGCAGCTTAGAGTCTACCGCTACGCAGTATTTT. Its protein product is CASSLESTATQYF.